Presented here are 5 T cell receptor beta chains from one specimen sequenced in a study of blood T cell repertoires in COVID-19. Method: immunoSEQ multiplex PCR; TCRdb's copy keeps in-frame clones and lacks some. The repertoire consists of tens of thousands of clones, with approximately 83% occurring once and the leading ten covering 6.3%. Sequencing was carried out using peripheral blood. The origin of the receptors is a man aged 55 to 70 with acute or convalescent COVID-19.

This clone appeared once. The DNA for the CDR3 is TGTGCCAGCAGCCCCGTTTCCGGAGATGAAAAACTGTTTTTT. Its translation: CASSPVSGDEKLFF. The V gene is TRBV4-2, the J gene TRBJ1-4; D is undetermined. Trimming pared 4 bases from V and 6 bases from J, leaving 12 bases between. Per germline, CDR1 LGHNA and CDR2 YNFKEQ. The CDR3 runs 14 residues.

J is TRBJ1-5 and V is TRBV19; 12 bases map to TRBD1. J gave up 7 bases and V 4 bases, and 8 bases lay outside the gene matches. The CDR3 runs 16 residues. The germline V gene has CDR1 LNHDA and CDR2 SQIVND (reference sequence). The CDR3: CASSTGGQGAWQPQHF. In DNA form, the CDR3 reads TGTGCCAGTAGTACGGGGGGACAGGGGGCCTGGCAGCCCCAGCATTTT.

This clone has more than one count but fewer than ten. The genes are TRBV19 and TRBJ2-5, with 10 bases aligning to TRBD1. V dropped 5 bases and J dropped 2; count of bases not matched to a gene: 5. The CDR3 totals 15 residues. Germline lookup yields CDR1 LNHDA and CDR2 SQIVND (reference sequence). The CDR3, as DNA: TGTGCCAGTAGTCCGGGACAGGGGCCACAAGAGACCCAGTACTTC. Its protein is CASSPGQGPQETQYF.

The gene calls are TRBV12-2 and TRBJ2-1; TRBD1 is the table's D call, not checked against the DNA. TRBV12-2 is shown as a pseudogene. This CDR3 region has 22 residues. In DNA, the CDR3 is TGTGCAAGTCGCTTAGAACCCCTCCCCACAGACAGAGGACCCAGCTCCTACAATGAGCAGTTCTTC. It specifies CASRLEPLPTDRGPSSYNEQFF.

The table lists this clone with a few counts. CDR3 in DNA: TGTGCCAGCACTCCTGGACGGGGAAACACTGAAGCTTTCTTT. Translated, it gives CASTPGRGNTEAFF. The chain has TRBV19 and TRBJ1-1; no reliable D call. CDR1 and CDR2 from the germline V gene are LNHDA and SQIVND (reference sequence). The CDR3 runs 14 residues. Trimming left V 9 bases short and J 2 bases short, with 16 bases between.